This TCR beta chain was recovered during a study of CD8+ T cells in alopecia areata. Broader study findings: Normal scalp showed lower clonality than lesional scalp, especially alopecia totalis/universalis. Scalp samples also yield sequences from resident alphabeta T cells of normal skin.

V lost 4 bases and J lost 2, with 11 bases in between. Germline CDR1 is SQVTM and CDR2 is ANQGSEA. This CDR3 comprises 14 residues. For this clone: What it binds is not known.

As the sequencing template, cDNA was produced by extracting RNA and reverse transcribing it. Libraries were prepared by immunoSEQ multiplex PCR; TCRdb keeps only in-frame clonotypes and omits some of them. The profile shows 110,000 or so clones, 55% to 75% of them singletons. The chain links TRBV29-1 to TRBJ1-4; the D gene is possibly TRBD1 (6 bases). This TCR came from a human donor in good health. Sequencing input: CD8+ T cells sorted from blood. The CDR3 is CSVVTGTTNEKLFF. CDR3 sequence (DNA): TGCAGCGTTGTCACAGGGACGACTAATGAAAAACTGTTTTTT.